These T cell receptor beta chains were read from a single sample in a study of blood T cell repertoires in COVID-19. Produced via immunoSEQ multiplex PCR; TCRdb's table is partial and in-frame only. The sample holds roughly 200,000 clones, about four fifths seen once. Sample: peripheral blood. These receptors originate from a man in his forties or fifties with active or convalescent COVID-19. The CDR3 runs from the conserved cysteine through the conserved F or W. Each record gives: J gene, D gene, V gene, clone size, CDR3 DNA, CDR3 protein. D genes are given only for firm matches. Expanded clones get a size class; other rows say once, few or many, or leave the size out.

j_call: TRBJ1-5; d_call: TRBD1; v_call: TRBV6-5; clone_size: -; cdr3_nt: TGTGCCAGCGGGGGACAGGGCAGAAATCAGCCCCAGCATTTT; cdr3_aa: CASGGQGRNQPQHF
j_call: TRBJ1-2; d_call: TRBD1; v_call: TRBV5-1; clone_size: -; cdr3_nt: TGCGCCAGCAGCTTGGAGGGGGCGGGCGGCTACACCTTC; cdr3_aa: CASSLEGAGGYTF
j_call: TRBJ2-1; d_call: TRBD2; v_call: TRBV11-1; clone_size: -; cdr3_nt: TGTGCCAGCAGCTCGGGGGGAAGGACGTTTGGTGATGAGCAGTTCTTC; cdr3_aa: CASSSGGRTFGDEQFF
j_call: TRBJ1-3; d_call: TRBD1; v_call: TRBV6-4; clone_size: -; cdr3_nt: TGTGCCAACACAGACAGGGGGTGGGACACCATATATTTT; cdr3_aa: CANTDRGWDTIYF
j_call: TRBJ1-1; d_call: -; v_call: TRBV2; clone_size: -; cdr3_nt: TGTGCCAGCAGTGAAGCGCAGGGAGCTTTCTTT; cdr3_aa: CASSEAQGAFF
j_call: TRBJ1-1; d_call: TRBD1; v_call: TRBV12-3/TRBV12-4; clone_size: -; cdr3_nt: TGTGCCAGCAGGGACAGGCCGAACACTGAAGCTTTCTTT; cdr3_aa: CASRDRPNTEAFF
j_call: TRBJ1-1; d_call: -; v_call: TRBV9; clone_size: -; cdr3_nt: TGTGCCAGCAGCCCCTCGGGGGGCGCCACTGAAGCTTTCTTT; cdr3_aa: CASSPSGGATEAFF
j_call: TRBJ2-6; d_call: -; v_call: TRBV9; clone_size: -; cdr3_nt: TGTGCCAGCAGCACTGGACAGCAGCAGGCCAACGTCCTGACTTTC; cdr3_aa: CASSTGQQQANVLTF
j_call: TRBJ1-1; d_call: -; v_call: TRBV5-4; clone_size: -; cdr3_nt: TGTGCCAGCAGCCCCCTGGGTCGAGGGATGAACACTGAAGCTTTCTTT; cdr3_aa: CASSPLGRGMNTEAFF
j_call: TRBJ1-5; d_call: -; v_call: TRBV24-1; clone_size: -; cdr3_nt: TGTGCCACCAGTCCCCCAAATAGCAATCAGCCCCAGCATTTT; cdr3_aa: CATSPPNSNQPQHF
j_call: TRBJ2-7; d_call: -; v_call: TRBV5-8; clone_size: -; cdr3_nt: TGTGCCAGCATCCTTTGGGGCAGGGGGGTCTACGAGCAGTACTTC; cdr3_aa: CASILWGRGVYEQYF
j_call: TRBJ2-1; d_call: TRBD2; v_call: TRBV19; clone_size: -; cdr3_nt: TGTGCCAGTACCCTCACCCCGGGACTAGCGGGGCTCAGCTCCTACAATGAGCAGTTCTTC; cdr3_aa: CASTLTPGLAGLSSYNEQFF
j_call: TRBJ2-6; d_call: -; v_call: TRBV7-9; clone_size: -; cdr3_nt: TGTGCCAGCAGCTTAGTGAGCCCGGTGCTGGGGGCCAACGTCCTGACTTTC; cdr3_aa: CASSLVSPVLGANVLTF
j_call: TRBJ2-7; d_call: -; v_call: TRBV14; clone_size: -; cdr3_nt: TGTGCCAGCAGCCAATATAGGGGGTACGAGCAGTACTTC; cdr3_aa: CASSQYRGYEQYF
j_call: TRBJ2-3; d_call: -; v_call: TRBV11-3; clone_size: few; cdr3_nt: TGTGCCAGCAGCTTGGGGGCGGGGACAGCAGATACGCAGTATTTT; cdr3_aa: CASSLGAGTADTQYF
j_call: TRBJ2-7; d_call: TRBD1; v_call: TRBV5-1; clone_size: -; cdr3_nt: TGCGCCAGCAGCTTCCCATTCGGACAGGGGATCTACGAGCAGTACTTC; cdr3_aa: CASSFPFGQGIYEQYF
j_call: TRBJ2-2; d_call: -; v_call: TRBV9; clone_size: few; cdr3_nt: TGTGCCAGCAGCTTGGGGGGTAGTTTGAGTACCGGGGAGCTGTTTTTT; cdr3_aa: CASSLGGSLSTGELFF
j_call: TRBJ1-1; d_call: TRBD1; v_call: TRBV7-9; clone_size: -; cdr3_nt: TGTGCCAGCAGCTTAGGGACAGGTCGGGAAGCTTTCTTT; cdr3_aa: CASSLGTGREAFF
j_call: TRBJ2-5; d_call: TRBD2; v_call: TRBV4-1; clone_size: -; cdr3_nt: TGCGCCAGCAGCCCCCTGGGAGTAGCGGGGCAAGAGACCCAGTACTTC; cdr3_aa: CASSPLGVAGQETQYF
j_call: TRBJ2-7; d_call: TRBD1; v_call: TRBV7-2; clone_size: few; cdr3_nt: TGTGCCAGCAGCTTTGACAGGGTGAACTACGAGCAGTACTTC; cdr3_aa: CASSFDRVNYEQYF
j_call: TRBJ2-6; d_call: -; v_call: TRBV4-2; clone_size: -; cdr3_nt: TGTGCCAGCATCCCGGGCCCTAACAGGCATGGCAGTGGGGCCAACGTCCTGACTTTC; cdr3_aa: CASIPGPNRHGSGANVLTF
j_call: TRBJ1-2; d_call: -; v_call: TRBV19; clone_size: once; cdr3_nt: TGTGCCAGTAGTATCCCAGGGTTTGGTGGCTACACCTTC; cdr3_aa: CASSIPGFGGYTF
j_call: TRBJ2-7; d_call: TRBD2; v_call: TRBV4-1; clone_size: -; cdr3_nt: TGCGCCAGCAGCCAAGTAGGAGCGGGGGGTGAGCAGTACTTC; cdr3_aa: CASSQVGAGGEQYF
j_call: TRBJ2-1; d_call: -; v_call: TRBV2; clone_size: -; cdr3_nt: TGTGCCAGCAGTGGGAGAACCTTCAATGAGCAGTTCTTC; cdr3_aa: CASSGRTFNEQFF
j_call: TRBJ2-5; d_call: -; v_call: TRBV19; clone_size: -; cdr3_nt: TGTGCCAGTAGTATATCTTCTGGGGATGGGAGGGAGACCCAGTACTTC; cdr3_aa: CASSISSGDGRETQYF
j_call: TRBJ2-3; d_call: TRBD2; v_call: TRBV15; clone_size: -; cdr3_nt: TGTGCCACCAGTAGCGGGGGGCCAACAGATACGCAGTATTTT; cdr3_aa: CATSSGGPTDTQYF
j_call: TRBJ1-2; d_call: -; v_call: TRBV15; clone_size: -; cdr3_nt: TGTGCCACCAGCAGATCTTCAGACGGGACAAACTATGGCTACACCTTC; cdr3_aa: CATSRSSDGTNYGYTF
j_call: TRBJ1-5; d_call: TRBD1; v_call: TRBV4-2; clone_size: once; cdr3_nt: TGTGCCAGCAGCCAAGAAGGACAGGGAGGAGGACAGCCCCAGCATTTT; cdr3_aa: CASSQEGQGGGQPQHF
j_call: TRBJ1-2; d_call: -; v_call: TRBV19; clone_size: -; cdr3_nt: TGTGCCAGTAGGACAGACAGAGCTAACTATGGCTACACCTTC; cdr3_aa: CASRTDRANYGYTF
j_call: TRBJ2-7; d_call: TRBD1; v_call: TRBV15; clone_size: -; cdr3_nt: TGTGCCACCAGCAGGGACAGGGGGTACGAGCAGTACTTC; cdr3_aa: CATSRDRGYEQYF